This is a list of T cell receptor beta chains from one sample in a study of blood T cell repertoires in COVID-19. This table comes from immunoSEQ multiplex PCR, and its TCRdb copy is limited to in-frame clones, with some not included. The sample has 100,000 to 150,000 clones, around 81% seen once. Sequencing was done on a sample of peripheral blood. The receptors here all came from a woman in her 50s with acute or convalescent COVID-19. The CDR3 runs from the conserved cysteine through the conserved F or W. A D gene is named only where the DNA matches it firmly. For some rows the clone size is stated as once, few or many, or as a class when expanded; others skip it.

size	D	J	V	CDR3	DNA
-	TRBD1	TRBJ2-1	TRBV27	CASGKRGTGGYNEQFF	TGTGCCAGCGGAAAGAGAGGGACAGGGGGTTACAATGAGCAGTTCTTC
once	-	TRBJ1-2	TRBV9	CASSARDWGSYGYTF	TGTGCCAGCAGCGCCCGGGACTGGGGTAGCTATGGCTACACCTTC
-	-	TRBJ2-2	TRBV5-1	CASSLGPMGANTGELFF	TGCGCCAGCAGCTTGGGGCCCATGGGGGCTAACACCGGGGAGCTGTTTTTT
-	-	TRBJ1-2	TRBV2	CASDPSTSNYGYTF	TGTGCCAGCGATCCTTCAACGAGCAACTATGGCTACACCTTC
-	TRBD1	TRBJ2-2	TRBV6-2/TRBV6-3	CASSTLDRGETGELFF	TGTGCCAGCAGTACACTGGACAGGGGCGAGACCGGGGAGCTGTTTTTT
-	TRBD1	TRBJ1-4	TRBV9	CASSGTMGQFEKLFF	TGTGCCAGCAGCGGGACCATGGGACAGTTTGAAAAACTGTTTTTT
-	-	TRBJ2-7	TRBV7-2	CASSLNPNFYEQYF	TGTGCCAGCAGCTTAAACCCGAACTTCTACGAGCAGTACTTC
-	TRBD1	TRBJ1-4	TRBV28	CASSLDLTGTNEKLFF	TGTGCCAGCAGTTTGGATCTGACAGGGACTAATGAAAAACTGTTTTTT
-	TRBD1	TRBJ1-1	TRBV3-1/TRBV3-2	CASSLGQANTEAFF	TGTGCCAGCAGCCTAGGACAGGCGAACACTGAAGCTTTCTTT
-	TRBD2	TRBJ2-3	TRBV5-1	CASSLGTSGSGLADTQYF	TGCGCCAGCAGCTTGGGGACTAGCGGGAGTGGTCTTGCGGATACGCAGTATTTT
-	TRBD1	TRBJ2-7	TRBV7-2	CASSWDSNDEQYF	TGTGCCAGCAGCTGGGACAGTAACGACGAGCAGTACTTC
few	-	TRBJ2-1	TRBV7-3	CASSLNLGGNEQFF	TGTGCCAGCAGCTTAAACCTTGGAGGCAATGAGCAGTTCTTC
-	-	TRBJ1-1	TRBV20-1	CSARRNTEAFF	TGCAGTGCTAGGAGGAACACTGAAGCTTTCTTT
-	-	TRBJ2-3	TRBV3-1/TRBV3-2	CASSQENGGPKTDTQYF	TGTGCCAGCAGCCAAGAAAACGGGGGGCCAAAAACAGATACGCAGTATTTT
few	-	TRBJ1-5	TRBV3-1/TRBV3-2	CASSHGGGSAQHF	TGTGCCAGCAGCCACGGGGGGGGATCGGCCCAGCATTTT
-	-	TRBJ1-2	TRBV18	CASSPDPGGYGYTF	TGTGCCAGCTCGCCTGATCCGGGTGGCTATGGCTACACCTTC
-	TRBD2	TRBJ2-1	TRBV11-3	CASSLSGLAGRYNEQFF	TGTGCCAGCAGCCTTTCCGGCCTAGCGGGAAGATACAATGAGCAGTTCTTC
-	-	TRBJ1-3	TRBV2	CASSVESGNTIYF	TGTGCCAGCAGTGTAGAGTCTGGAAACACCATATATTTT
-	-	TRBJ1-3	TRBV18	CASSPSGLSSGNTIYF	TGTGCCAGCTCACCGTCGGGACTCAGCTCTGGAAACACCATATATTTT
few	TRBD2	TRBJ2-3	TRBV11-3	CASSSSAGGDTDTQYF	TGTGCCAGCAGCTCCTCAGCGGGGGGGGACACAGATACGCAGTATTTT
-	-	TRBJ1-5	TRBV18	CASSPGFRDQPQHF	TGTGCCAGCTCACCAGGGTTTCGGGATCAGCCCCAGCATTTT
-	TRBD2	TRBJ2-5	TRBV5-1	CASSHLAGEKETQYF	TGCGCCAGCAGCCACCTAGCGGGAGAGAAGGAGACCCAGTACTTC
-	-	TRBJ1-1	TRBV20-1	CSARRETEAFF	TGCAGTGCTAGGCGGGAGACTGAAGCTTTCTTT
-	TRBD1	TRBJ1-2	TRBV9	CASSVGTGDYYGYTF	TGTGCCAGCAGCGTTGGGACAGGGGACTACTATGGCTACACCTTC